This record concerns one T cell receptor (beta chain) sequence. This sample was included in a study of CD8 T cells in Susac syndrome. The germline CDR1 and CDR2 sequences are DFQATT and SNEGSKA (reference sequence). CDR3 length equals 12 residues. Trimming stripped 7 bases from V and 1 base from J, with 8 bases between. The RNA, about 0.5 to 1 ug, was put through reverse transcription using random hexamers. The method of amplification for TCR beta CDR3 was immunoSEQ multiplex PCR, covering 54 Vbeta and 13 Jbeta. TCRdb reprocessed the immunoSEQ multiplex PCR reads via MiXCR and lists one record per CDR3 protein. Of more than 200,000 distinct CDR3 sequences in the sample, 85% to 95% were seen once. Sequencing of TCR beta was carried out in blood CD8+ and CD4+ T cells. FACS was used to enrich TEMRA cells, whereas the CD8+ and CD4+ T cells were obtained by negative isolation.

The specimen sequenced was CD4+ T cells from PBMCs. This chain connects TRBV20-1 to TRBJ2-1; D ambiguous. The TCR comes from a human donor with multiple sclerosis. The CDR3 DNA reads as TGCAGTGGAGGTGAATCCTACAATGAGCAGTTCTTC. It translates to CSGGESYNEQFF.